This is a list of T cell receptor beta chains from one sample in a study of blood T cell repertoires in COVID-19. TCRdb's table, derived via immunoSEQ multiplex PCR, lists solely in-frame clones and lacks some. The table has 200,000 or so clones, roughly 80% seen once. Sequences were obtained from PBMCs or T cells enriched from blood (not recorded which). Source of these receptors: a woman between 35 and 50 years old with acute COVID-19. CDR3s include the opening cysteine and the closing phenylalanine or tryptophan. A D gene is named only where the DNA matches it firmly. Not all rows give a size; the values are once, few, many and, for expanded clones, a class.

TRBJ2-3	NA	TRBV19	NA	TGTGCCAGTAGTTACCGGAGGACAGATACGCAGTATTTT	CASSYRRTDTQYF
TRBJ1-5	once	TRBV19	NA	TGTGCCAGTACCGGGATTGGTCAGCCCCAGCATTTT	CASTGIGQPQHF
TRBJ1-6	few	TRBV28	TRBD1	TGTGCCAGCAAATCCCCGATAAGGGGGCTTTATAATTCACCCCTCCACTTT	CASKSPIRGLYNSPLHF
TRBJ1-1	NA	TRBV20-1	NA	TGCAGTGCTAGAGGGCGAGACAAAGCTTTCTTT	CSARGRDKAFF
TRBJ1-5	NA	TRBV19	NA	TGTGCCAGTAGTCTCGGGGAGGGAAGAGGCAATCAGCCCCAGCATTTT	CASSLGEGRGNQPQHF
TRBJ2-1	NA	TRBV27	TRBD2	TGTGCCAGCAGTACCAAAACTAGCGGGAGAGTCCCCACGCCCCAGTTCTTC	CASSTKTSGRVPTPQFF
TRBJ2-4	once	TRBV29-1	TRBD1	TGCAGCGTTTCCACCGCGGGACAGGGGGACATTCAGTACTTC	CSVSTAGQGDIQYF
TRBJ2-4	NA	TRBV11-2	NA	TGTGCCAGCAGCGAGTGGGGGCTCCAAAACATTCAGTACTTC	CASSEWGLQNIQYF
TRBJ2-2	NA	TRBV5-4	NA	TGTGCCAGCAGCCAGGGGAAGGGGAACGCCGGGGAGCTGTTTTTT	CASSQGKGNAGELFF
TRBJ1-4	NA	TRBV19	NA	TGTGCCAGTAGTATCATGGCAGGGGAAAAACTGTTTTTT	CASSIMAGEKLFF
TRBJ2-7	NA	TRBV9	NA	TGTGCCAGCAGCCCACTGACTACCAACTCCTACGAGCAGTACTTC	CASSPLTTNSYEQYF
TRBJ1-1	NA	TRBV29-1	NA	TGCAGCGTTGAAGGTTCAGTTAACACTGAAGCTTTCTTT	CSVEGSVNTEAFF
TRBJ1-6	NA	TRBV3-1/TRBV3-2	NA	TGTGCCAGCAGCCAAGAAGACAGGACACGCTATAATTCACCCCTCCACTTT	CASSQEDRTRYNSPLHF
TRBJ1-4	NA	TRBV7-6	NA	TGTGCCAGCAGCTTAGCGGGAGGGTTTGATGAAAAACTGTTTTTT	CASSLAGGFDEKLFF
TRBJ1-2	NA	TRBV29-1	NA	TGCAGCGTCTCCCCAGACTATGATGGCTACACCTTC	CSVSPDYDGYTF
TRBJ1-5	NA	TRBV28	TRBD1	TGTGCCACTATGACAGGGGGCTATAGCAATCAGCCCCAGCATTTT	CATMTGGYSNQPQHF
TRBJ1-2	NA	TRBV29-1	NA	TGCAGCGCCGACAATGGCTACACCTTC	CSADNGYTF
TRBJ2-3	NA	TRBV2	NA	TGTGCCAGCAGTGATCCGGGACTCCCTAGGTATTTT	CASSDPGLPRYF
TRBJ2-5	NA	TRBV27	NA	TGTGCCAGCAGTTTAGGAATCGGGCAGGGCGGTAGGATGACCCAGTACTTC	CASSLGIGQGGRMTQYF
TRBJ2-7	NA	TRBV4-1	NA	TGCGCCAGCAGCCAAGACGGGAGCTCCTACGAGCAGTACTTC	CASSQDGSSYEQYF
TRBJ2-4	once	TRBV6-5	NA	TGTGCCAGCAGGACGCCCGAGGGCATTCAGTACTTC	CASRTPEGIQYF
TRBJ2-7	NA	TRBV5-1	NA	TGCGCCAGCAGCTCAGACAGAAGCTACGCCTACGAGCAGTACTTC	CASSSDRSYAYEQYF
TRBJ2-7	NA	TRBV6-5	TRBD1	TGTGCCAGCAGTAGGGGACAGGGGGGCTACGAGCAGTACTTC	CASSRGQGGYEQYF
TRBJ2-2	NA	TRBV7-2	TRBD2	TGTGCCAGCAGCATTAGCGGGGCGACCACCGGGGAGCTGTTTTTT	CASSISGATTGELFF
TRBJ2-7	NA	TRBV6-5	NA	TGTGCCAGCCTGAACAGGGTCCCCTACGAGCAGTACTTC	CASLNRVPYEQYF
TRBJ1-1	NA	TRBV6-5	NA	TGTGCCAGCAGTTACCGCGGGGGAGCTTTCTTT	CASSYRGGAFF